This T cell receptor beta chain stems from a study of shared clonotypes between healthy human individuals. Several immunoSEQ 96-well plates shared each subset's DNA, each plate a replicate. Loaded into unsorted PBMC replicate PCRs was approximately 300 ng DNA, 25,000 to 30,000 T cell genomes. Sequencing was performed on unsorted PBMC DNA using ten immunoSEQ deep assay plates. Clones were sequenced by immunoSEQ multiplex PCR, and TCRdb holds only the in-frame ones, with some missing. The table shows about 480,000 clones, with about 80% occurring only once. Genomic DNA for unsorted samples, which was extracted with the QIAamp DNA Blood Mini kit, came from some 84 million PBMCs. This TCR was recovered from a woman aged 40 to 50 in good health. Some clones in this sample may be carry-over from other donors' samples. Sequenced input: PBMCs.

The DNA for the CDR3 is TGTGCCAGCAGCCCCGGGGACAGGAACTATGGCTACACCTTC. Translated, it gives CASSPGDRNYGYTF. The V gene is TRBV9, the J gene TRBJ1-2, with 8 bases identical to TRBD1. The CDR3 is 14 residues long. Germline V gene data show CDR1 as SGDLS and CDR2 as YYNGEE. V was clipped by 4 bases and J by 2 bases; unmatched bases: 4.